This TCR beta chain was sequenced during a study of blood T cells in healthy people across ages. Study-wide context: Template switching caught about one barcoded beta molecule for each two T cells.

A J-beta primer mix and a sample-barcoded 5' primer were used in a second PCR of about 7 to 12 cycles. In TCRdb, the 5' RACE reads were re-called with MiXCR into one record per CDR3 protein. The table includes about 800,000 distinct CDR3 sequences, 20% to 25% detected once. Overall study findings and caveats: The fall in TCR beta diversity per million T cells was roughly linear with age.

The V and J ends lost 6 bases and 6 bases respectively, with 17 bases between them. Germline CDR1 is MNHEY and CDR2 is SVGAGI. The CDR3 length is 15 residues. This clonotype was seen a few times. Its antigen remains unknown. These data also featured in a second study, about T cells of mothers and their children.

This sequence was found in a boy between 5 and 17 years old in good health. This chain joins TRBV6-5 and TRBJ1-4, with a weak D call TRBD1 (5 bases). Material for sequencing was blood. The CDR3 DNA reads as TGTGCCAGCAGAACTTCAGGGATGAGAGATGAAAAACTGTTTTTT. Translating gives CASRTSGMRDEKLFF.